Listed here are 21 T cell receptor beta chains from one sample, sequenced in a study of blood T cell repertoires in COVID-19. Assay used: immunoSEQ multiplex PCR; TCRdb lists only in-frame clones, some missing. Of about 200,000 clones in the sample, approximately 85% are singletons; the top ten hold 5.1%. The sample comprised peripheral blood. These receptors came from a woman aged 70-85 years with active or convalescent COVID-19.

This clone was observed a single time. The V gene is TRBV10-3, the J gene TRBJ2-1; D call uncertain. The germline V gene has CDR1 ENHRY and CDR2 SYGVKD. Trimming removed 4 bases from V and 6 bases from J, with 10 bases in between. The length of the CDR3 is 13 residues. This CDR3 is CAISALTGNEQFF. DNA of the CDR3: TGTGCCATCAGTGCATTGACTGGCAATGAGCAGTTCTTC.

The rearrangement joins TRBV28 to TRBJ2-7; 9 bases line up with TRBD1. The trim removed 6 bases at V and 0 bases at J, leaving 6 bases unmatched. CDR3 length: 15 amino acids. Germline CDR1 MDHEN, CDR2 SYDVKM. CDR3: CASSNRGPASYEQYF. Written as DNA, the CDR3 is TGTGCCAGCAGCAACAGGGGGCCGGCCTCCTACGAGCAGTACTTC.

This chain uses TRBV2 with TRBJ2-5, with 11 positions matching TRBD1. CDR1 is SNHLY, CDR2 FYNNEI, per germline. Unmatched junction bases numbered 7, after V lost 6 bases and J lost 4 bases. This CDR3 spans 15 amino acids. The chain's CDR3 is CASRAGTGGSETQYF. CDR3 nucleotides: TGTGCCAGCAGGGCGGGGACAGGGGGTTCAGAGACCCAGTACTTC.

As DNA, the CDR3 is TGTGCCAGTAAAACTAGCGGGAGGGCCGGTTCCTACAATGAGCAGTTCTTC. It specifies CASKTSGRAGSYNEQFF. This chain links TRBV19 with TRBJ2-1; 13 bases match TRBD2. V trimming: 7 bases; J trimming: 1 base; junction bases outside the gene matches: 7. This CDR3 region has 17 residues. Germline V CDR1 and CDR2: LNHDA, SQIVND (reference sequence).

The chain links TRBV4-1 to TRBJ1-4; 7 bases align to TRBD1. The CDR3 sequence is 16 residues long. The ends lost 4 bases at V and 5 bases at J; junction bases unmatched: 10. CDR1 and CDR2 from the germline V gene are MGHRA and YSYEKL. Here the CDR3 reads CASSLVRDRSNEKLFF. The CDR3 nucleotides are TGCGCCAGCAGCCTTGTACGGGACAGATCAAATGAAAAACTGTTTTTT.

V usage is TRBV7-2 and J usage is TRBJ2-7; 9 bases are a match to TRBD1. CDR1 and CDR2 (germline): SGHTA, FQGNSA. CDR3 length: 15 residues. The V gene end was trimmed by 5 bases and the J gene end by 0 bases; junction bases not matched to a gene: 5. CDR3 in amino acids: CASSGRDRASYEQYF. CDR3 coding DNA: TGTGCCAGCAGCGGCCGGGACAGGGCCTCCTACGAGCAGTACTTC.

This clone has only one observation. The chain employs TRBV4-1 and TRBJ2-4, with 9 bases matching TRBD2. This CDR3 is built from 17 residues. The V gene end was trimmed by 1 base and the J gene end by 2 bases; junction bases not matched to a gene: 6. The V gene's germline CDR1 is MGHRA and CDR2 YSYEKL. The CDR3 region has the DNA TGCGCCAGCAGCCAAGCTGGCGGGAGGGATCCCAAAAACATTCAGTACTTC. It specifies CASSQAGGRDPKNIQYF.

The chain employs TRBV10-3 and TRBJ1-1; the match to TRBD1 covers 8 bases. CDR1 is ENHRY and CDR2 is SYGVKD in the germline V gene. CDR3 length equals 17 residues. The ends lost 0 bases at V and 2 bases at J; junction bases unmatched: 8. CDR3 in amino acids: CAISESTPGQGNTEAFF. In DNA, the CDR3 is TGTGCCATCAGTGAGTCGACTCCCGGACAGGGCAACACTGAAGCTTTCTTT.

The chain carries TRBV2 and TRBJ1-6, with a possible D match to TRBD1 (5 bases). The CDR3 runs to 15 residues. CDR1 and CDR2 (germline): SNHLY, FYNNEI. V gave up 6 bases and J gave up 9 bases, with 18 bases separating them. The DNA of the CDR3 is TGTGCCAGCAGCCTGACCCTCCCCGGGGGTTCACCCCTCCACTTT. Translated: CASSLTLPGGSPLHF.

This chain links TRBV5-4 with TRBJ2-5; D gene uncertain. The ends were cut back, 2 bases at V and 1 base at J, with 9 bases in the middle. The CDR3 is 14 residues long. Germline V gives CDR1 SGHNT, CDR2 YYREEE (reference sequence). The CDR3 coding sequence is TGTGCCAGCAGCTTTAGGTCGGGCCAAGAGACCCAGTACTTC. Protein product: CASSFRSGQETQYF. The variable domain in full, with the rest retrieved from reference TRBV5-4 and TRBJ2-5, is ETGVTQSPTHLIKTRGQQVTLRCSSQSGHNTVSWYQQALGQGPQFIFQYYREEENGRGNFPPRFSGLQFPNYSSELNVNALELDDSALYLCASSFRSGQETQYFGPGTRLLVL.

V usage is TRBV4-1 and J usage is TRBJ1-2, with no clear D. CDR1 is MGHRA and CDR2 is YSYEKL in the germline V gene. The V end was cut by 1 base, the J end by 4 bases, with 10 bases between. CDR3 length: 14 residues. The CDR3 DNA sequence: TGCGCCAGCAGCCAAGTAGAAGTGCCCTATGGCTACACCTTC. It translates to CASSQVEVPYGYTF.

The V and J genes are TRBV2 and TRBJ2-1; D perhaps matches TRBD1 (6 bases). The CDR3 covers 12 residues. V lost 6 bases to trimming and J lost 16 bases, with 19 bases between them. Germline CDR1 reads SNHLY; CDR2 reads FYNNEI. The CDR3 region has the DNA TGTGCCAGCAGCCCCCGGACAGCCTCCTCCTTCTTC. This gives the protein CASSPRTASSFF.

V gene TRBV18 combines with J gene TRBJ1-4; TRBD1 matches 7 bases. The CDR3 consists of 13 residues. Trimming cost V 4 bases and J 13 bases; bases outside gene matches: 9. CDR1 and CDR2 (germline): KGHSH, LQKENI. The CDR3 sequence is CASSRDSAEGLFF. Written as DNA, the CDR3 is TGTGCCAGCTCACGGGACAGTGCTGAGGGACTGTTTTTT.

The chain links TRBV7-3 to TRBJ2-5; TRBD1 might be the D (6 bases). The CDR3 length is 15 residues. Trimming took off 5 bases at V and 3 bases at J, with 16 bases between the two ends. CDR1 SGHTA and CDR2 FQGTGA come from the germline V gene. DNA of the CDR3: TGTGCCAGCAGCCCCGTAGGCAGGGGAAAAGAGACCCAGTACTTC. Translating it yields CASSPVGRGKETQYF.

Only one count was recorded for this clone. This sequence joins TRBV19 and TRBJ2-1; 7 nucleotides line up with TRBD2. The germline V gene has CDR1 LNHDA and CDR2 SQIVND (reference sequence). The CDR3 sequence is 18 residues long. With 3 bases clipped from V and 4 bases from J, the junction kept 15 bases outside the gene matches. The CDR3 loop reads CASSMDGSSGGLYNEQFF. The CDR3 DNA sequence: TGTGCCAGTAGTATGGATGGGTCTAGCGGAGGCCTTTACAATGAGCAGTTCTTC.

Written as DNA, the CDR3 is TGTGCCAGTAGTTCGACCGGGACAAATTATCAGCCCCAGCATTTT. Its translation: CASSSTGTNYQPQHF. The rearrangement joins TRBV19 to TRBJ1-5; D possibly corresponds to TRBD1 (6 bases). V lost 5 bases and J lost 5, with 16 bases in between. Germline assignment: CDR1 LNHDA and CDR2 SQIVND (reference sequence). There are 15 residues in the CDR3.

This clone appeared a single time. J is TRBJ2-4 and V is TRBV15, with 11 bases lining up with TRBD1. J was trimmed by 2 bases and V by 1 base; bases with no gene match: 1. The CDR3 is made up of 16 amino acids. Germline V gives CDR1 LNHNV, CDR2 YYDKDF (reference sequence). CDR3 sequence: CATSRGTGGPKNIQYF. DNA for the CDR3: TGTGCCACCAGCAGAGGGACAGGGGGCCCCAAAAACATTCAGTACTTC.

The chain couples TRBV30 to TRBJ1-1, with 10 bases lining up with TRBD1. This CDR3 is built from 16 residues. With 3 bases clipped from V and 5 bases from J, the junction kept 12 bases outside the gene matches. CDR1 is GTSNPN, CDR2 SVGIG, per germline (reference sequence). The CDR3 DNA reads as TGTGCCTGGAGCGGTGACAGGGGGCGTTTGGAAACTGAAGCTTTCTTT. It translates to CAWSGDRGRLETEAFF.

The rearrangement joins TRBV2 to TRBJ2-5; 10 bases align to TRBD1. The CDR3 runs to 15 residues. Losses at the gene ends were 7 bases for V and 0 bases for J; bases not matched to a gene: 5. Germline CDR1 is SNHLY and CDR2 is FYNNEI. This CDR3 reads CASKGQGGNQETQYF. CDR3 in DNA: TGTGCCAGCAAAGGACAGGGGGGAAACCAAGAGACCCAGTACTTC. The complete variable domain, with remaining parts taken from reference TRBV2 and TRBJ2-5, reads EPEVTQTPSHQVTQMGQEVILRCVPISNHLYFYWYRQILGQKVEFLVSFYNNEISEKSEIFDDQFSVERPDGSNFTLKIRSTKLEDSAMYFCASKGQGGNQETQYFGPGTRLLVL.

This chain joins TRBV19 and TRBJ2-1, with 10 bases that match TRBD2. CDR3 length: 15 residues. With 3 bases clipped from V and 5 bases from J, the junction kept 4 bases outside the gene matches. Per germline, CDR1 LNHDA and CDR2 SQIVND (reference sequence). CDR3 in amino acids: CASSIWTSGDNEQFF. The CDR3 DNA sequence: TGTGCCAGTAGTATTTGGACTAGCGGAGACAATGAGCAGTTCTTC.

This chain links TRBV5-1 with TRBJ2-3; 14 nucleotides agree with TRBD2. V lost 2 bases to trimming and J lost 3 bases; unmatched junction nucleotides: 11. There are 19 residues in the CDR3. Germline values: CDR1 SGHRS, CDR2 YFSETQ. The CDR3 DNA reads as TGCGCCAGCAGCTTACAAAGGGCCGGGACTAGCGGGAGAACAGATACGCAGTATTTT. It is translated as CASSLQRAGTSGRTDTQYF. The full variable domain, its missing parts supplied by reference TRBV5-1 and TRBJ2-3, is KAGVTQTPRYLIKTRGQQVTLSCSPISGHRSVSWYQQTPGQGLQFLFEYFSETQRNKGNFPGRFSGRQFSNSRSEMNVSTLELGDSALYLCASSLQRAGTSGRTDTQYFGPGTRLTVL.